The rows below give T cell receptor beta chains drawn from one sample of a study of beta chain features in type 1 diabetes. The method was immunoSEQ multiplex PCR; TCRdb's version includes in-frame clones alone and lacks a portion of them. The table shows 390,000 or so clones, with 14% occurring only once. Material for sequencing was naive CD4+ T cells from blood. The receptors were gathered from a man aged 25-45 years in good health. CDR3s include the opening cysteine and the closing phenylalanine or tryptophan. Fields, in order: J gene, V gene, clone size, D gene, CDR3 protein, CDR3 DNA. A D gene is named only where the DNA matches it firmly. Not all rows give a size; the values are once, few, many and, for expanded clones, a class.

J gene: TRBJ1-2; V gene: TRBV25-1; clone size: .; D gene: .; CDR3 protein: CASSTGHGYTF; CDR3 DNA: TGTGCCAGCAGTACGGGACATGGCTACACCTTC
J gene: TRBJ1-1; V gene: TRBV29-1; clone size: few; D gene: .; CDR3 protein: CSVGPGAEAFF; CDR3 DNA: TGCAGCGTTGGGCCGGGAGCTGAAGCTTTCTTT
J gene: TRBJ2-3; V gene: TRBV4-3; clone size: .; D gene: TRBD2; CDR3 protein: CASSQGSGGGADTQYF; CDR3 DNA: TGCGCCAGCAGCCAAGGTAGCGGGGGAGGGGCAGATACGCAGTATTTT
J gene: TRBJ2-7; V gene: TRBV7-2; clone size: few; D gene: TRBD2; CDR3 protein: CASSLGTSGLGQYF; CDR3 DNA: TGTGCCAGCAGCTTAGGGACTAGCGGCCTCGGGCAGTACTTC
J gene: TRBJ1-1; V gene: TRBV13; clone size: .; D gene: .; CDR3 protein: CASSFGTVNTEAFF; CDR3 DNA: TGTGCCAGCAGCTTCGGGACGGTGAACACTGAAGCTTTCTTT
J gene: TRBJ2-5; V gene: TRBV7-9; clone size: .; D gene: .; CDR3 protein: CASSPSRLTQETQYF; CDR3 DNA: TGTGCCAGCAGCCCTAGTCGACTGACGCAAGAGACCCAGTACTTC
J gene: TRBJ1-6; V gene: TRBV25-1; clone size: once; D gene: .; CDR3 protein: CASSLKLNSPLHF; CDR3 DNA: TGTGCCAGCAGTTTAAAATTAAATTCACCCCTCCACTTT
J gene: TRBJ1-1; V gene: TRBV6-6; clone size: .; D gene: .; CDR3 protein: CASSVTLNTEAFF; CDR3 DNA: TGTGCCAGCAGCGTCACACTGAACACTGAAGCTTTCTTT
J gene: TRBJ2-1; V gene: TRBV19; clone size: .; D gene: TRBD2; CDR3 protein: CASSPKRASGRDEQFF; CDR3 DNA: TGTGCCAGTAGCCCAAAGCGGGCTAGCGGGAGGGATGAGCAGTTCTTC
J gene: TRBJ2-1; V gene: TRBV29-1; clone size: .; D gene: TRBD1; CDR3 protein: CSVSERGTGGGEQFF; CDR3 DNA: TGCAGCGTTTCTGAAAGGGGGACAGGGGGCGGTGAGCAGTTCTTC
J gene: TRBJ2-5; V gene: TRBV7-7; clone size: few; D gene: TRBD2; CDR3 protein: CASSSSLAGGQETQYF; CDR3 DNA: TGTGCCAGCAGCTCATCGCTAGCGGGGGGGCAAGAGACCCAGTACTTC
J gene: TRBJ1-1; V gene: TRBV25-1; clone size: .; D gene: .; CDR3 protein: CASSDLGTRAFF; CDR3 DNA: TGTGCCAGCAGTGATCTAGGGACACGAGCTTTCTTT
J gene: TRBJ1-2; V gene: TRBV15; clone size: .; D gene: .; CDR3 protein: CATSRSGVGYYGYTF; CDR3 DNA: TGTGCCACCAGCAGGTCCGGTGTGGGATACTATGGCTACACCTTC
J gene: TRBJ2-1; V gene: TRBV5-1; clone size: .; D gene: .; CDR3 protein: CASSQVLNEQFF; CDR3 DNA: TGCGCCAGCAGCCAAGTCTTGAATGAGCAGTTCTTC
J gene: TRBJ2-1; V gene: TRBV13; clone size: .; D gene: .; CDR3 protein: CASSFSANEQFF; CDR3 DNA: TGTGCCAGCAGCTTCTCAGCAAATGAGCAGTTCTTC
J gene: TRBJ2-5; V gene: TRBV7-9; clone size: few; D gene: TRBD2; CDR3 protein: CASSQTSGRAWETQYF; CDR3 DNA: TGTGCCAGCAGCCAGACTAGCGGGAGGGCCTGGGAGACCCAGTACTTC
J gene: TRBJ2-1; V gene: TRBV19; clone size: few; D gene: TRBD2; CDR3 protein: CASSKLAGPNEQFF; CDR3 DNA: TGTGCCAGTAGCAAGCTAGCGGGGCCAAATGAGCAGTTCTTC
J gene: TRBJ1-3; V gene: TRBV6-6; clone size: few; D gene: .; CDR3 protein: CASSPSTRRTGNTIYF; CDR3 DNA: TGTGCCAGCAGTCCTTCGACACGGCGAACAGGAAACACCATATATTTT
J gene: TRBJ2-4; V gene: TRBV5-1; clone size: few; D gene: TRBD2; CDR3 protein: CASSLGLAGGNHIQYF; CDR3 DNA: TGCGCCAGCAGCTTGGGACTAGCGGGAGGCAACCACATTCAGTACTTC
J gene: TRBJ2-2; V gene: TRBV14; clone size: .; D gene: TRBD2; CDR3 protein: CASSQETSGTGELFF; CDR3 DNA: TGTGCCAGCAGCCAAGAGACTAGCGGTACCGGGGAGCTGTTTTTT
J gene: TRBJ2-7; V gene: TRBV19; clone size: few; D gene: .; CDR3 protein: CASSIGERYYEQYF; CDR3 DNA: TGTGCCAGTAGTATCGGGGAAAGGTACTACGAGCAGTACTTC
J gene: TRBJ2-1; V gene: TRBV29-1; clone size: .; D gene: .; CDR3 protein: CSVKPLSSYNEQFF; CDR3 DNA: TGCAGCGTTAAGCCCTTGAGCTCCTACAATGAGCAGTTCTTC
J gene: TRBJ1-2; V gene: TRBV4-3; clone size: .; D gene: .; CDR3 protein: CASSQDHSRGYGYTF; CDR3 DNA: TGCGCCAGCAGCCAAGATCACAGTAGAGGTTATGGCTACACCTTC
J gene: TRBJ1-1; V gene: TRBV4-1; clone size: .; D gene: .; CDR3 protein: CASRRAAWNTEAFF; CDR3 DNA: TGCGCCAGCAGACGGGCCGCGTGGAACACTGAAGCTTTCTTT
J gene: TRBJ2-1; V gene: TRBV15; clone size: few; D gene: TRBD2; CDR3 protein: CATSRPSGGSDEQFF; CDR3 DNA: TGTGCCACCAGCAGGCCTAGCGGGGGGAGCGATGAGCAGTTCTTC